This TCR beta chain came from a study of shared clonotypes between healthy human individuals. Study-level findings and limits: Sharing of clonotypes among donors was expected to vary with sequencing depth. What naive subsets generally showed was a larger estimated richness than memory subsets showed.

Sequencing was at deep level. Genomic DNA of every subset was divided equally among multiple immunoSEQ plates. Libraries were prepared by immunoSEQ multiplex PCR; TCRdb keeps only in-frame clonotypes and omits some of them. There are 1 million to 1.3 million clones in the sample; 70% to 80% occur only once, and around 0.6% lies in the top ten. A note on this clone: Its antigen is unknown.

Material: memory CD4+ T cells from PBMCs. Subset noted: CD45RA-negative fraction. This TCR came from a man aged 18 to 30 in good health. Some clones in this sample may be carry-over from other donors' samples.

DNA of the CDR3: TGTGCCAGCAGGACGGTAGCGGGAGACTACGAGCAGTACTTC. This gives the protein CASRTVAGDYEQYF. The V gene is TRBV6-6, the J gene TRBJ2-7; the match to TRBD2 covers 9 bases. After removal of 6 bases from V and 3 bases from J, the junction contained 6 bases not matched to a gene. In germline, CDR1 is MNHNY, CDR2 SVGAGI (reference sequence). This CDR3 is 14 amino acids long.